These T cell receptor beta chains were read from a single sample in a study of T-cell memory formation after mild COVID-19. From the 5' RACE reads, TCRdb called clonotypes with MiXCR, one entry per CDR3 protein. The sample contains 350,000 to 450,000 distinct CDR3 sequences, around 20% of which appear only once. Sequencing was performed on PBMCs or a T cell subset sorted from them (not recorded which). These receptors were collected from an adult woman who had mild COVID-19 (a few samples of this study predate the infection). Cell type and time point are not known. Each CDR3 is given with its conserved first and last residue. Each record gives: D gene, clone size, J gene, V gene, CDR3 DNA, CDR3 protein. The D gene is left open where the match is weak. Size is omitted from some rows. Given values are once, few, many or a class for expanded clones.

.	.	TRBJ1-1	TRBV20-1	TGCAGTGCTAGAGATGTGCGGGACCTTGAAGCTTTCTTT	CSARDVRDLEAFF
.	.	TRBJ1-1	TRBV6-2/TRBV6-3	TGTGCCAGCAGTTATTGGGGAGCTGAAGCTTTCTTT	CASSYWGAEAFF
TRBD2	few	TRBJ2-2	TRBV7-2	TGTGCCAGCAGCTCCGGGAGGGGCGGGGAGCTGTTTTTT	CASSSGRGGELFF
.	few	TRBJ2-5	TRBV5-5	TGTGCCAGCAGCTTGGATCTCGGGGTAGGGGAGACCCAGTACTTC	CASSLDLGVGETQYF
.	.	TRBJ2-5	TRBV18	TGTGCCAGCTCATCACTCGTCGGGGAGACCCAGTACTTC	CASSSLVGETQYF
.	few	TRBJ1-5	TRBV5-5	TGTGCCAGCAGCTTGGAACAGGGTGCCAATCAGCCCCAGCATTTT	CASSLEQGANQPQHF
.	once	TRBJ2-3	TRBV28	TGTGCCAGCAGTCCCGGCTGGGGGAAAAGCACAGATACGCAGTATTTT	CASSPGWGKSTDTQYF
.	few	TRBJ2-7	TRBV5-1	TGCGCCAGCAGACAGGGAATCCAAGATAGTTCCTACGAGCAGTACTTC	CASRQGIQDSSYEQYF
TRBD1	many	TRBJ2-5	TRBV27	TGTGCCACTTGGTCCGGGACAGGGTATCAAGAGACCCAGTACTTC	CATWSGTGYQETQYF
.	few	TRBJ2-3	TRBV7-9	TGTGCCAGCACCCCCTCCTCCAGTGGGGCAGATACGCAGTATTTT	CASTPSSSGADTQYF
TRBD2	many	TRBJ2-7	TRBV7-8	TGTGCCAGCAGCCCTTTAGCGGGGAGCTCCTACGAGCAGTACTTC	CASSPLAGSSYEQYF
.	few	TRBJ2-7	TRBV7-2	TGTGCCAGCAGCTTAATCAGGTACAGCGAGCAGTACTTC	CASSLIRYSEQYF
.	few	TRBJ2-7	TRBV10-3	TGTGCCATCAGTTTTAAAAGTGCGGGTGGGCGCTCCTACGAGCAGTACTTC	CAISFKSAGGRSYEQYF
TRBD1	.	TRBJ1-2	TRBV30	TGTGCCTGCCCGGACAGGGCACATGGCTACACCTTC	CACPDRAHGYTF
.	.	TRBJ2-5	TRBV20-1	TGCAGTGCTAGTCTGCGGGAGACCCAGTACTTC	CSASLRETQYF
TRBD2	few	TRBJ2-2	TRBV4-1	TGCGCCAGCAGCCAGAGGACTAGCGCGAACACCGGGGAGCTGTTTTTT	CASSQRTSANTGELFF
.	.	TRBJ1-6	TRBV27	TGTGCCAGCAAGGTTACCTATAATTCACCCCTCCACTTT	CASKVTYNSPLHF
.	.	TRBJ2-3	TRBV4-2	TGTGCCAGCAGCCCTCAAGGGTCGTACACAGATACGCAGTATTTT	CASSPQGSYTDTQYF
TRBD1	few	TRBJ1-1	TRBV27	TGTGCCAGCAGTTTATCTAGGACAGGGTACACTGAAGCTTTCTTT	CASSLSRTGYTEAFF
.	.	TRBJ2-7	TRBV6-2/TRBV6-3	TGTGCCAGCAGTTACTCGCGCCTTGACAACACCTACGAGCAGTACTTC	CASSYSRLDNTYEQYF
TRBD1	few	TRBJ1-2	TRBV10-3	TGTGCCATCAGTGACGGTAGGGGGCTTGGTGGCTACACCTTC	CAISDGRGLGGYTF
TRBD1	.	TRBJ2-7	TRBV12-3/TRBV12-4	TGTGCCAGCAGTCAGAGACAGGGGGCGTCATACGAGCAGAACTTC	CASSQRQGASYEQNF
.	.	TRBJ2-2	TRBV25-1	TGTGCCAGCAGATACAGGGTAACCGGGGAGCTGTTTTTT	CASRYRVTGELFF
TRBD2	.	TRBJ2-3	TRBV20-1	TGCAGTGCGAGCCCCCTAGCGGGAGACACAGATACGCAGTATTTT	CSASPLAGDTDTQYF
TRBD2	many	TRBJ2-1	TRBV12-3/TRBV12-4	TGTGCCAGCAGGGACCCTAGCGGCAGCTCCTACAATGAGCAGTTCTTC	CASRDPSGSSYNEQFF
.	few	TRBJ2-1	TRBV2	TGTGCCAGCAGTTCTCCGAAGCAGAGATGGGGCAATGAGCAGTTCTTC	CASSSPKQRWGNEQFF
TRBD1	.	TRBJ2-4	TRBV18	TGTGCCAGCTCACCACAGGGGGCGCGAGGAAACATTCAGTACTTC	CASSPQGARGNIQYF
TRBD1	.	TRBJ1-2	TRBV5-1	TGCGCCAGCAGCTCACGACAGGGGCTGAACTATGGCTACACCTTC	CASSSRQGLNYGYTF
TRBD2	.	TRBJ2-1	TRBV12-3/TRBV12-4	TGTGCCAGCAGTTTCGATGGACTAGCGGGAGGCTTTTACTCCTACAATGAGCAGTTCTTC	CASSFDGLAGGFYSYNEQFF
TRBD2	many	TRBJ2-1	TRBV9	TGTGCCAGCAGCGCCTCAAATCGGGGGGTCAATGAGCAGTTCTTC	CASSASNRGVNEQFF
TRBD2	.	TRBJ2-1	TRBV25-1	TGTGCCAGCAGTGATCCAGCGGGGTTTTACAATGAGCAGTTCTTC	CASSDPAGFYNEQFF
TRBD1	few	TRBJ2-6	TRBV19	TGTGCCAGTACGAACCGTCCGAGACAGGGGCTCTCTGGGGCCAACGTCCTGACTTTC	CASTNRPRQGLSGANVLTF
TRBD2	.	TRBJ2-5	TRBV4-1	TGCGCCAGCAGCCCTGGGGCGGGGGGGCCAGAGACCCAGTACTTC	CASSPGAGGPETQYF
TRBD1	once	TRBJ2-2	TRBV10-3	TGTGCCATCAGGAGACAGGGCTCGAACACCGGGGAGCTGTTTTTT	CAIRRQGSNTGELFF
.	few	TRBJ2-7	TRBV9	TGTGCCAGCAGCGTAGCGGCGGGGAACTACTACGAGCAGTACTTC	CASSVAAGNYYEQYF
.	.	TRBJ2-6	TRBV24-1	TGTGCCACCAGTGACGGGGGAGCGGGGGCCAACGTCCTGACTTTC	CATSDGGAGANVLTF
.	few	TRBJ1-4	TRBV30	TGTGCCTGGCAAGGTTATGAAAAACTGTTTTTT	CAWQGYEKLFF
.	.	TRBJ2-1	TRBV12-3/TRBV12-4	TGTGCCAGCAGCGAACAAAAATTCATCCTCTCATTCTACAATGAGCAGTTCTTC	CASSEQKFILSFYNEQFF
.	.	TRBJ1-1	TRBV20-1	TGCAGTGCTAGCTCCACTATGAACACTGAAGCTTTCTTT	CSASSTMNTEAFF
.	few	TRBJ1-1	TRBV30	TGTGCCTGCCAGAGAAGCACTGAAGCTTTCTTT	CACQRSTEAFF
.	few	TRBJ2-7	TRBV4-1	TGCGCCAGCAGCCCCTCGGAGGGGGCTTGGGGAGCCGGGCAGTACTTC	CASSPSEGAWGAGQYF
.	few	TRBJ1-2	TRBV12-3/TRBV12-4	TGTGCCAGCAGTCCAGGTGGCCCTGGCTACACCTTC	CASSPGGPGYTF
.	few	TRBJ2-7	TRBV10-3	TGTGCCATCAGTGACCCATTGGATAGCTACGAGCAGTACTTC	CAISDPLDSYEQYF
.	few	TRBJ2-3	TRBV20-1	TGCAGTTCGGGACTTGGCACAGATACGCAGTATTTT	CSSGLGTDTQYF
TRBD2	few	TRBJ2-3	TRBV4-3	TGCGCCAGCAGCCCTGGACTAGCGGGAGACTCGAGCACAGATACGCAGTATTTT	CASSPGLAGDSSTDTQYF
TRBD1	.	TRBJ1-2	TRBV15	TGTGCCACCAGCAGAGGTCCAGGGGGCACTAACTATGGCTACACCTTC	CATSRGPGGTNYGYTF
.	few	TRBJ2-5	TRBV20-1	TGCAGTGCTAGTGGCAGGGATAGGGAGACCCAGTACTTC	CSASGRDRETQYF
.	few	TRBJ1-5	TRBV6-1	TGTGCCAGCAGCCACAGGGATCAGCCCCAGCATTTT	CASSHRDQPQHF
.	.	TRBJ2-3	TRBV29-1	TGCAGCGTTGAAGATCCCCCTAGCACAGATACGCAGTATTTT	CSVEDPPSTDTQYF
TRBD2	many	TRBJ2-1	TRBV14	TGTGCCAGCAGCCAAGAACGGATTGAGCGGGGGAGGAATGAGCAGTTCTTC	CASSQERIERGRNEQFF
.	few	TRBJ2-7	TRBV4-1	TGCGCCAGCAGCCAGTACAGGGCCGGTTCCTACGAGCAGTACTTC	CASSQYRAGSYEQYF
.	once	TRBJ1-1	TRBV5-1	TGCGCCAGCAGCTTGTTACAGGGCTACACTGAAGCTTTCTTT	CASSLLQGYTEAFF
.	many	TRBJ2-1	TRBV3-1	TGTGCCAGCAGCCGGGTAGCGCTAGCCGGCAATGAGCAGTTCTTC	CASSRVALAGNEQFF
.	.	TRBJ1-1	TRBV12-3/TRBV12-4	TGTGCCAGCAGTCCCGTTGGACACGTGAACACTGAAGCTTTCTTT	CASSPVGHVNTEAFF
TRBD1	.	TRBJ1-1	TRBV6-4	TGTGCCAGCAGACCAACAGGGGGCCTCACTGAAGCTTTCTTT	CASRPTGGLTEAFF